Reported below is one TCR beta chain. The antigen is undetermined. Next came a second PCR, run for about 7 to 12 cycles, which used a sample-barcoded 5' primer along with a J-beta primer mix. Through a template-switch adaptor with 12 random nucleotides, each cDNA molecule received a tag. TCRdb processed the 5' RACE reads anew with MiXCR; each CDR3 protein has one entry. The repertoire holds about 580,000 distinct CDR3 sequences, with roughly 48% as singletons. Germline assignment: CDR1 ENHRY and CDR2 SYGVKD. V shed 6 bases and J shed 3 bases, with 4 bases lying between them. This CDR3 region has 11 residues. Caucasian, healthy and from Russia, the donors were aged between about 6 and 90. The data originate from a study of blood T cells in healthy people across ages. Overall study findings and caveats: Greater diversity and more naive CD4+ cells were seen in long-lived donors than in aged donors.

The gene calls are TRBV10-3 and TRBJ2-3; D unresolved. The receptor was derived from a man older than 75 in good health. Material for sequencing was blood. The CDR3 here is CAISKTDTQYF. The CDR3, as DNA: TGTGCCATCAGCAAAACAGATACGCAGTATTTT.